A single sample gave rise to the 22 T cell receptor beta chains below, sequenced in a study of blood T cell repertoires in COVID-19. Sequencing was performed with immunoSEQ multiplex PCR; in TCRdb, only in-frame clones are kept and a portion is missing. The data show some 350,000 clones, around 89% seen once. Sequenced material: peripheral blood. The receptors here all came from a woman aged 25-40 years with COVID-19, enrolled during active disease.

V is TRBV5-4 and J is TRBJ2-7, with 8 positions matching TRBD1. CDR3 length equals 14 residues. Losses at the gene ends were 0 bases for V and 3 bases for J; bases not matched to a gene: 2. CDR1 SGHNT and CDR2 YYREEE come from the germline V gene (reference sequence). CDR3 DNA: TGTGCCAGCAGCTTGGGCACAGGGGGCTACGAGCAGTACTTC. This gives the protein CASSLGTGGYEQYF.

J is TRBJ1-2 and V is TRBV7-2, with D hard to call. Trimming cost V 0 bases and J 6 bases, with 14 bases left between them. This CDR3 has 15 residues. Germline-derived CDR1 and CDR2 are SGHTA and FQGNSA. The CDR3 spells CASSLARQNRDGYTF. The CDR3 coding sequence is TGTGCCAGCAGCTTAGCGAGGCAGAATCGAGATGGCTACACCTTC. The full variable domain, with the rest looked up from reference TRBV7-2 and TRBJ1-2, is GAGVSQSPSNKVTEKGKDVELRCDPISGHTALYWYRQSLGQGLEFLIYFQGNSAPDKSGLPSDRFSAERTGGSVSTLTIQRTQQEDSAVYLCASSLARQNRDGYTFGSGTRLTVV.

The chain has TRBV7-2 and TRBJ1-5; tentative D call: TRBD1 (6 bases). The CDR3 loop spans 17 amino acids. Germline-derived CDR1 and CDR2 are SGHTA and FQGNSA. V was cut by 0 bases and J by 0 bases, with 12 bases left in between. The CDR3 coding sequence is TGTGCCAGCAGCTTAGCAGGGGGAGGGTTTAGCAATCAGCCCCAGCATTTT. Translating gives CASSLAGGGFSNQPQHF.

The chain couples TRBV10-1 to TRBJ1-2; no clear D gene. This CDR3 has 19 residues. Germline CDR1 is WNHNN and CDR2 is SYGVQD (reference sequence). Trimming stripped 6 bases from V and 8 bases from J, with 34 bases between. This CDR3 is CASSGSAAERGIFTLGYTF. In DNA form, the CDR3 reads TGCGCCAGCAGCGGGAGCGCCGCCGAGCGGGGTATCTTTACCCTCGGCTACACCTTC.

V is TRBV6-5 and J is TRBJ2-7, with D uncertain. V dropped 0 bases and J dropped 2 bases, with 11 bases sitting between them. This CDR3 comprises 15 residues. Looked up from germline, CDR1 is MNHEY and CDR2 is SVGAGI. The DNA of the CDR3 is TGTGCCAGCAGTTACTCGATGAACAGTCCCTACGAGCAGTACTTC. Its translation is CASSYSMNSPYEQYF.

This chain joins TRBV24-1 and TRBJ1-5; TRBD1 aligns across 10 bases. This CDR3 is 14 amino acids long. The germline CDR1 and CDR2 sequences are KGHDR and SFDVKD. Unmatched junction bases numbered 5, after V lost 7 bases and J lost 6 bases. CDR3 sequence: CATRRDRGRQPQHF. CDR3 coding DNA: TGTGCCACCAGGAGAGACAGGGGGCGTCAGCCCCAGCATTTT.

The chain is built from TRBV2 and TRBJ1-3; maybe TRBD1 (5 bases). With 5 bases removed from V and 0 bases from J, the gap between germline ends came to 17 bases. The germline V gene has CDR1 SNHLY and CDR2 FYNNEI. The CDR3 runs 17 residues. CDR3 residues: CASSKFQGLASGNTIYF. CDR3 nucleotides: TGTGCCAGCAGTAAATTCCAGGGCTTAGCCTCTGGAAACACCATATATTTT.

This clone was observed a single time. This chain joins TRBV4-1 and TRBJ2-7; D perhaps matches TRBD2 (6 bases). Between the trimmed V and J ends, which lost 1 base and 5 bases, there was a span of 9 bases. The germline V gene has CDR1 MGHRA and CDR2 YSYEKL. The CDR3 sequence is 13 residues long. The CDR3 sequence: CASSQGAGDEQYF. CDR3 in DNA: TGCGCCAGCAGCCAAGGAGCGGGCGACGAGCAGTACTTC.

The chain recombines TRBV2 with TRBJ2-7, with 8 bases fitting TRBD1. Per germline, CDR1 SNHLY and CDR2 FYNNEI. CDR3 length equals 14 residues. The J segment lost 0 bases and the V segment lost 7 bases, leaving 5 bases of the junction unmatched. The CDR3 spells CASTPDRDSYEQYF. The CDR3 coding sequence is TGTGCCAGCACCCCGGACAGGGACTCCTACGAGCAGTACTTC.

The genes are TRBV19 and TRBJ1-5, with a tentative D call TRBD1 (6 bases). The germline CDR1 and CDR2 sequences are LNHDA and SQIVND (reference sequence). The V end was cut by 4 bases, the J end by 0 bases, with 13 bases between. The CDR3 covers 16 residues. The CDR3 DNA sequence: TGTGCCAGTAGTAGGGTCGGACAGTATAGCAATCAGCCCCAGCATTTT. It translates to CASSRVGQYSNQPQHF. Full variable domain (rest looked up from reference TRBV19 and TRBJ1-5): DGGITQSPKYLFRKEGQNVTLSCEQNLNHDAMYWYRQDPGQGLRLIYYSQIVNDFQKGDIAEGYSVSREKKESFPLTVTSAQKNPTAFYLCASSRVGQYSNQPQHFGDGTRLSIL.

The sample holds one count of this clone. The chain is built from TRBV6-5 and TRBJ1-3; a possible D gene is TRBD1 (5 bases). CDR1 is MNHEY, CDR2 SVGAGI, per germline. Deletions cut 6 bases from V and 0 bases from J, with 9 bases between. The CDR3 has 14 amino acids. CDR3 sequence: CASRGLSSGNTIYF. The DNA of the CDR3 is TGTGCCAGCAGGGGGCTGAGCTCTGGAAACACCATATATTTT.

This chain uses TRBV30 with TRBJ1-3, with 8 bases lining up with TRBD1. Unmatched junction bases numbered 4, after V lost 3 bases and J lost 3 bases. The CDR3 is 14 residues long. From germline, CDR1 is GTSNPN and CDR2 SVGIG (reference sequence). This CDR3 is CAWSVQGGGNTIYF. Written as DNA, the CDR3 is TGTGCCTGGAGCGTACAGGGGGGTGGAAACACCATATATTTT.

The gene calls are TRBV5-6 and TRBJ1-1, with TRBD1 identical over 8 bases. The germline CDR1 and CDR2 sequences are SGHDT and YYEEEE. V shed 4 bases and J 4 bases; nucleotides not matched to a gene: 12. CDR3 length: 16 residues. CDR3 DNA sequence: TGTGCCAGCAGCAACCAGGGACAGGCTGTTAGCACTGAAGCTTTCTTT. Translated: CASSNQGQAVSTEAFF.

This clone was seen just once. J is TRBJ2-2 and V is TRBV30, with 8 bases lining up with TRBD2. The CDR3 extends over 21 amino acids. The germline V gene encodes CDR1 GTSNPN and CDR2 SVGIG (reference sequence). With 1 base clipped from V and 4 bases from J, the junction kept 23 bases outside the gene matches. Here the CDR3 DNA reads TGTGCCTGGAGTGGTCAAAACAGGGCTACCTGGCGGGAGGTTTCCACCGGGGAGCTGTTTTTT. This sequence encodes CAWSGQNRATWREVSTGELFF. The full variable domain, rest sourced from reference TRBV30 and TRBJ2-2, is SQTIHQWPATLVQPVGSPLSLECTVEGTSNPNLYWYRQAAGRGLQLLFYSVGIGQISSEVPQNLSASRPQDRQFILSSKKLLLSDSGFYLCAWSGQNRATWREVSTGELFFGEGSRLTVL.

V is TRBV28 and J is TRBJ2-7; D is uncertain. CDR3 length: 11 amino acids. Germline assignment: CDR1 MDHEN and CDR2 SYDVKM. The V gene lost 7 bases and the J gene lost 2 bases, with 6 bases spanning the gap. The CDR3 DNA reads TGTGCCAGCACAGGCACCTACGAGCAGTACTTC. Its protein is CASTGTYEQYF.

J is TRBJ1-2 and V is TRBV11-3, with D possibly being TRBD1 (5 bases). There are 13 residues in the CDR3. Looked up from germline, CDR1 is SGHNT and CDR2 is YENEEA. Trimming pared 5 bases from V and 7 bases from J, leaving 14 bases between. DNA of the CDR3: TGTGCCAGCAGCCCCGGGGGGGAAGGTGGCTACACCTTC. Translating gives CASSPGGEGGYTF.

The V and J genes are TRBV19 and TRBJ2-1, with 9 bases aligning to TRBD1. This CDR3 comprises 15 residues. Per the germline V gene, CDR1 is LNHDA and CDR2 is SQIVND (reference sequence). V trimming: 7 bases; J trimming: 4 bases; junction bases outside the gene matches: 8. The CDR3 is CASTPSGQGYNEQFF. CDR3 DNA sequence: TGTGCCAGTACCCCATCGGGACAGGGATACAATGAGCAGTTCTTC.

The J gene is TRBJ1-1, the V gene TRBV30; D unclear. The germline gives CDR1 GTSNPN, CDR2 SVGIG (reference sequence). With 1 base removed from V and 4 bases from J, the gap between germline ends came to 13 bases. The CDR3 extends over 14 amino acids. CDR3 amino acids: CAWSATPEGTEAFF. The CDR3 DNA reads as TGTGCCTGGAGTGCGACGCCCGAGGGCACTGAAGCTTTCTTT.

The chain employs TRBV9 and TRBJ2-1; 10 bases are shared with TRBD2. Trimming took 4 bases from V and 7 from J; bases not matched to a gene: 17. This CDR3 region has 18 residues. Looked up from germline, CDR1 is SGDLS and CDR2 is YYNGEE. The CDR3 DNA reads TGTGCCAGCAGCCCCGGGGCTAGCGGGAGCCTTATCCAAAATGAGCAGTTCTTC. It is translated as CASSPGASGSLIQNEQFF.

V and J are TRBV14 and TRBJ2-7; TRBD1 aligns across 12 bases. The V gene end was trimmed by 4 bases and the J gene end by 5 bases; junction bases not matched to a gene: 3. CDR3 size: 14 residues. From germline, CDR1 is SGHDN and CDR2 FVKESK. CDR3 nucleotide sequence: TGTGCCAGCAGCCGCCGGGACAGGGGGCACGAGCAGTACTTC. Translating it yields CASSRRDRGHEQYF.

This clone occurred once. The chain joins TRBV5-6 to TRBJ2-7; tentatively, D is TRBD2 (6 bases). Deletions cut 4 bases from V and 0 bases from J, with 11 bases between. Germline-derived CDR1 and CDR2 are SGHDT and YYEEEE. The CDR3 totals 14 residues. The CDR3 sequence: CASSLGGSSYEQYV. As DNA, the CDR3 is TGTGCCAGCAGCCTCGGGGGTAGCTCCTACGAGCAGTACGTC.

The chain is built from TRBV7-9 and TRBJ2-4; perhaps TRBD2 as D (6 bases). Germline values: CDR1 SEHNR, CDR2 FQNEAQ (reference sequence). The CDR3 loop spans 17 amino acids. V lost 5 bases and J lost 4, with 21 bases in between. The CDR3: CASSQSPGTRGKNIQYF. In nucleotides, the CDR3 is TGTGCCAGCAGCCAAAGTCCGGGGACTCGAGGGAAAAACATTCAGTACTTC.